The present T cell receptor beta chain was sequenced within a study of T cells expressing NK-cell markers. Study background: CD3+CD56+NKG2C+, CD3+CD56+NKG2C- and CD3+CD56-NKG2C+ T cells, once sorted, supplied the TCR beta repertoires.

The V gene's germline CDR1 is DFQATT and CDR2 SNEGSKA (reference sequence). The CDR3 runs to 16 residues. Reprocessing the 5' RACE reads, TCRdb reports a single entry for every CDR3 protein and omits DNA. Its listing shows hundreds of thousands of distinct CDR3 sequences. The sample comprised blood T cells: a sorted CD56 or NKG2C T cell subset, CD4+ or CD8+ T cells, or bulk PBMC T cells (not recorded which). The V gene is TRBV20-1, the J gene TRBJ2-5; without DNA, the TCRdb call of TRBD1 cannot be checked. The source of this sequence is a woman aged 18-69 years in good health. The CDR3 here is CSAPSGGTRAGETQYF.